A selection of T cell receptor beta chains follows, all from one sample in a study of blood T cells in healthy people across ages. TCRdb analysed the 5' RACE reads with MiXCR anew, one entry per CDR3 protein. The sample lists more than 700,000 distinct CDR3 sequences; 53% were seen once. Material: blood. The receptors come from an elderly man in good health. Each CDR3 is given with its conserved first and last residue. The order of the fields is clone size, V gene, D gene, J gene, CDR3 DNA, CDR3 protein. D genes are given only for firm matches. Rows may omit the clone size; those that give it use once, few, many or a size class.

.	TRBV5-5	.	TRBJ2-7	TGTGCCAGCAGCCCTGAACTCTCCGCCTACGAGCAGTACTTC	CASSPELSAYEQYF
.	TRBV28	TRBD1	TRBJ2-7	TGTGCCAGCACAGGGGGAACCTACGAGCAGTACTTC	CASTGGTYEQYF
few	TRBV20-1	TRBD1	TRBJ2-7	TGCAGTGCTAGAGGGGACAGGGATCTCCACGAGCAGTACTTC	CSARGDRDLHEQYF
.	TRBV20-1	.	TRBJ1-5	TGCAGTGCTAGAGACGGACCCAGTCAGCCCCAGCATTTT	CSARDGPSQPQHF
.	TRBV27	TRBD2	TRBJ2-5	TGTGCCAGCAGCGCAACTAGCGCTGGAGAGACCCAGTACTTC	CASSATSAGETQYF
.	TRBV5-1	.	TRBJ1-4	TGCGCCAGCAGAGGGACGGGGGTCAATGAAAAACTGTTTTTT	CASRGTGVNEKLFF
.	TRBV2	.	TRBJ1-6	TGTGCCAGCGTGGCGGAGCCGGGGGCACCCCTCCACTTT	CASVAEPGAPLHF
few	TRBV27	TRBD1	TRBJ1-2	TGTGCCAGCAGTTTCCCAGGGGGCTATGGCTACACCTTC	CASSFPGGYGYTF
few	TRBV6-6	.	TRBJ2-3	TGTGCCAGCAGACCGAGACCCGAAGCGGGCAGATACGCGTATTTT	CASRPRPEAGRYAYF
.	TRBV20-1	.	TRBJ1-1	TGCAGTGCTAGAGATAGAATAAGGGGGGCCACTGAAGCTTTCTTT	CSARDRIRGATEAFF
once	TRBV6-5	TRBD1	TRBJ2-5	TGTGCCAGCAGCCCCCGGACAGGGTCAATGGAGACCCAGTACTTC	CASSPRTGSMETQYF
.	TRBV20-1	TRBD2	TRBJ2-1	TGCAGTGCTAGAGCCTTAAGCGGGAGTGGGTTCTTC	CSARALSGSGFF
few	TRBV7-2	.	TRBJ2-4	TGTGCCAGCAGCTCCGCCCCAGGACAGTCCAAAAACATTCAGTACTTC	CASSSAPGQSKNIQYF
.	TRBV28	TRBD2	TRBJ2-5	TGTGCCAGCACCACCGGGACTAGCGGAGTAAGGGAGCAGTACTTC	CASTTGTSGVREQYF